The 18 T cell receptor beta chains presented below share a single source sample, sequenced in a study of T-cell reconstitution after alpha-beta-depleted transplantation in children (TCRdb year 2016). Library preparation used PCR. These reads were obtained on an Illumina HiSeq 2500. Molecular barcoding was employed in the preparation of TCR libraries, with unique molecular identifiers being used to normalize TCRbeta repertoire quantification. TCRdb applied fastp at Q25 and MiXCR to the public reads, then kept only in-frame beta chains. Merged by CDR3 protein, the rows form single entries marked with the most common genes and DNA. For this sample there are some 310,000 distinct CDR3 sequences; around 25% appear just once. Of the sample, roughly 11% is held by the ten largest clones. The treatment or condition label of this sample denotes: allogeneic hematopoietic cell transplantation with graft depleted of TCRalphabeta T cells and CD19 B cells.

Sequencing used PBMCs, mostly from graft donor cells, obtained 180 days after TCRalphabeta/CD19-depleted stem cell transplant. The receptors originated from a male patient younger than 18 who had a stem cell transplant for acute lymphoblastic leukemia, so the T cells may come from the graft donor.

The chain is built from TRBV27 and TRBJ2-3; D call uncertain. Germline V gene lookup returns CDR1 MNHEY and CDR2 SMNVEV (reference sequence). The CDR3 consists of 16 residues. V lost 0 bases and J 4 bases, leaving 14 bases between the germline ends. The DNA for the CDR3 is TGTGCCAGCAGTTTATCGTTTGCAGGTGGTCCAGATACGCAGTATTTT. This codes for CASSLSFAGGPDTQYF.

This clonotype was counted a few times. This chain links TRBV9 with TRBJ2-7; D is tentatively TRBD1 or TRBD2 (6 bases each). The V gene's germline CDR1 is SGDLS and CDR2 YYNGEE. The V and J ends lost 4 bases and 5 bases respectively, with 19 bases between them. This CDR3 contains 15 residues. CDR3 amino acids: CASSPQGGPSDEQYF. CDR3 sequence (DNA): TGTGCCAGCAGCCCACAAGGGGGGCCAAGCGACGAGCAGTACTTC.

This clonotype showed up just a few times. CDR3 nucleotides: TGTGCCAGCAGTGAAAGAGCCTACCAAGAGACCCAGTACTTC. Its protein product is CASSERAYQETQYF. The chain recombines TRBV2 with TRBJ2-5; D not resolved. This CDR3 has 14 amino acids. The germline V gene encodes CDR1 SNHLY and CDR2 FYNNEI. V was shortened by 2 bases and J by 0 bases, with 7 bases between the two germline ends.

The chain carries TRBV4-1 and TRBJ2-5; 10 bases line up with TRBD2. The CDR3 has 17 amino acids. CDR1 is MGHRA and CDR2 is YSYEKL in the germline V gene. V lost 7 bases to trimming and J lost 4 bases; unmatched junction nucleotides: 15. DNA of the CDR3: TGCGCCAGCACCCTCAGGTCTGGGACTAGCGTGCCAGAGACCCAGTACTTC. This codes for CASTLRSGTSVPETQYF.

The table lists this clonotype with a few counts. The chain employs TRBV24-1 and TRBJ1-2; 10 bases line up with TRBD1. The V gene's germline CDR1 is KGHDR and CDR2 SFDVKD. There are 13 residues in the CDR3. The ends lost 7 bases at V and 7 bases at J; junction bases unmatched: 5. CDR3 coding DNA: TGTGCCACCAGGGGACAGGGGTACGGTGGCTACACCTTC. It codes for CATRGQGYGGYTF.

The chain recombines TRBV7-3 with TRBJ2-7; TRBD2 matches at 11 bases. The length of the CDR3 is 15 residues. V shed 2 bases, J shed 2 bases, and the junction held 2 bases outside the gene matches. Looked up from germline, CDR1 is SGHTA and CDR2 is FQGTGA. CDR3 nucleotide sequence: TGTGCCAGCAGCTTAGGGACTAGCGGCCCCTACGAGCAGTACTTC. The encoded protein is CASSLGTSGPYEQYF.

Written as DNA, the CDR3 is TGTGCCAGCGGAGGGTTGCATTCACCCCTCCACTTT. This encodes CASGGLHSPLHF. V gene TRBV6-5 combines with J gene TRBJ1-6; D unresolved. CDR3 size: 12 residues. The germline V and J ends were trimmed by 8 bases and 8 bases, with 10 bases remaining between them. The V gene's germline CDR1 is MNHEY and CDR2 SVGAGI.

This clonotype was seen at least ten times. CDR3 region: CASSGQTSTDTQYF. The CDR3 DNA follows: TGCGCCAGCAGTGGACAGACTAGCACAGATACGCAGTATTTT. The chain combines TRBV5-1 with TRBJ2-3; a possible D gene is TRBD1 (6 bases). Germline V gene sequence: CDR1 SGHRS, CDR2 YFSETQ. CDR3 length: 14 amino acids. Deletions cut 5 bases from V and 0 bases from J, with 10 bases between.

In DNA form, the CDR3 reads TGTGCCAGCAGCTTGCGGGGGTGGTATGAGCAGTTCTTC. Protein: CASSLRGWYEQFF. The rearrangement joins TRBV7-3 to TRBJ2-1, with 7 bases aligning to TRBD2. Per the germline V gene, CDR1 is SGHTA and CDR2 is FQGTGA. The CDR3 is 13 residues long. V gave up 3 bases and J gave up 8 bases; unmatched junction bases: 4.

The V call is TRBV9, the J call TRBJ2-6; the D call may be TRBD1 or TRBD2 (5 bases each). The CDR3 runs to 18 residues. V lost 0 bases, J lost 0 bases, and 13 bases lay in between. CDR1 is SGDLS, CDR2 YYNGEE, per germline. CDR3 in DNA: TGTGCCAGCAGCGTAGGGGACCGCTGGAGCTCTGGGGCCAACGTCCTGACTTTC. Translation: CASSVGDRWSSGANVLTF.

This clonotype was seen a handful of times. The chain links TRBV5-1 to TRBJ2-4; 9 bases align to TRBD1. V lost 2 bases and J lost 3; bases outside the gene matches: 12. This CDR3 comprises 18 residues. CDR1 SGHRS and CDR2 YFSETQ come from the germline V gene. The CDR3 DNA reads as TGCGCCAGCAGCTTCTTATTCGGGACAGGGAACGGCAAAAACATTCAGTACTTC. Translated: CASSFLFGTGNGKNIQYF.

The V call is TRBV24-1, the J call TRBJ1-5; 10 bases map to TRBD1. This CDR3 comprises 17 residues. The germline gives CDR1 KGHDR, CDR2 SFDVKD. After removal of 9 bases from V and 0 bases from J, the junction contained 10 bases not matched to a gene. DNA of the CDR3: TGTGCCACCTCTCGAGGACAGGGGGTGATTAGCAATCAGCCCCAGCATTTT. Residues: CATSRGQGVISNQPQHF.

The CDR3 region is CASSLWAAHLTGELFF. CDR3 coding DNA: TGTGCCAGCAGCTTATGGGCGGCCCACCTTACCGGGGAGCTGTTTTTT. V is TRBV7-2 and J is TRBJ2-2; D gene ambiguous. The V end was cut by 2 bases, the J end by 5 bases, with 15 bases between. Germline V lookup: CDR1 SGHTA, CDR2 FQGNSA. CDR3 length equals 16 residues.

The rearrangement uses TRBV3-1 and TRBJ2-5; 9 bases fit TRBD2. This CDR3 contains 15 residues. With V trimmed by 2 bases and J by 4 bases, 5 bases remained unmatched. Looked up from germline, CDR1 is LGHDT and CDR2 is YNNKEL (reference sequence). The CDR3 here is CASSQFILAGETQYF. CDR3 DNA: TGTGCCAGCAGCCAATTCATACTAGCGGGAGAGACCCAGTACTTC.

V usage is TRBV7-9 and J usage is TRBJ2-7; 9 bases line up with TRBD2. The CDR3 length is 17 residues. V shed 2 bases and J 0 bases; nucleotides not matched to a gene: 8. Germline V gene lookup returns CDR1 SEHNR and CDR2 FQNEAQ (reference sequence). In DNA form, the CDR3 reads TGTGCCAGCAGCTTAATAGGTAGCGGGAGCTACTCCTACGAGCAGTACTTC. This codes for CASSLIGSGSYSYEQYF.

This clonotype was seen a few times. V usage is TRBV5-1 and J usage is TRBJ2-7; 8 bases match TRBD2. Trimming took 7 bases from V and 7 from J; bases not matched to a gene: 7. Germline V gene sequence: CDR1 SGHRS, CDR2 YFSETQ. The CDR3 totals 12 residues. CDR3 sequence (DNA): TGCGCCAGCGGGGCGGGGGGTGATGAGCAGTACTTC. Protein sequence: CASGAGGDEQYF. Based on the CDR3 plus reference TRBV5-1 and TRBJ2-7, the full variable domain is KAGVTQTPRYLIKTRGQQVTLSCSPISGHRSVSWYQQTPGQGLQFLFEYFSETQRNKGNFPGRFSGRQFSNSRSEMNVSTLELGDSALYLCASGAGGDEQYFGPGTRLTVT.

Here the CDR3 DNA reads TGTGCCAGCAGCCAGGAGGCGAGGACAGATACGCAGTATTTT. Translation gives CASSQEARTDTQYF. The chain recombines TRBV25-1 with TRBJ2-3; tentative D call: TRBD2 (5 bases). This CDR3 has 14 residues. With 6 bases removed from V and 3 bases from J, the gap between germline ends came to 13 bases. CDR1 MGHDK and CDR2 SYGVNS come from the germline V gene.

This clonotype was observed at least ten times. The chain has TRBV12-3 or TRBV12-4 and TRBJ2-7; a weak D match, TRBD1 (6 bases). The CDR3 contains 14 residues. Trimming left V 6 bases short and J 0 bases short, with 12 bases between. The CDR3 region has the DNA TGTGCCAGCAGGATAGGGGGAAGCTCCTACGAGCAGTACTTC. Protein: CASRIGGSSYEQYF.